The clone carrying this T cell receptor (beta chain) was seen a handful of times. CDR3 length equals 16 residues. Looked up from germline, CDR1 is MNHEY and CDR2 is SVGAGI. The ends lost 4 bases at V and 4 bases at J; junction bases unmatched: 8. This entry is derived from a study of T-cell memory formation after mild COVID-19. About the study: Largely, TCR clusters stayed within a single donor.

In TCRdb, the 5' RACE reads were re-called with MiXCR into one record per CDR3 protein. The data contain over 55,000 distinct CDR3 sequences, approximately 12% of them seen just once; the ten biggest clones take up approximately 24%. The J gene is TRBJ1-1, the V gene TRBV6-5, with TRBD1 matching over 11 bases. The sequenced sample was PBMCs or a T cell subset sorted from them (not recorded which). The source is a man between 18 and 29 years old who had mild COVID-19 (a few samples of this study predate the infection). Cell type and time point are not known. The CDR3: CASSSNHGQGATEAFF. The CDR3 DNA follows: TGTGCCAGCAGTTCAAATCACGGACAGGGGGCCACTGAAGCTTTCTTT.